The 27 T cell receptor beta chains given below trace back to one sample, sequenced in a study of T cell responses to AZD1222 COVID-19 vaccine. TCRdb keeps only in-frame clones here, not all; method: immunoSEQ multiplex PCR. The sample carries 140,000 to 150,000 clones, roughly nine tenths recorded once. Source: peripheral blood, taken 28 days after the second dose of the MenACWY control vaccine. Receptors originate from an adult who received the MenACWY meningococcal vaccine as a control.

The DNA of the CDR3 is TGTGCCAGCAGTCCCCGGGACAGCCACTACGAGCAGTACTTC. It yields the protein CASSPRDSHYEQYF. The chain combines TRBV6-6 with TRBJ2-7; 7 bases match TRBD1. The V segment lost 5 bases and the J segment 3 bases; nucleotides outside the gene matches: 7. Per germline, CDR1 MNHNY and CDR2 SVGAGI (reference sequence). The CDR3 extends over 14 amino acids.

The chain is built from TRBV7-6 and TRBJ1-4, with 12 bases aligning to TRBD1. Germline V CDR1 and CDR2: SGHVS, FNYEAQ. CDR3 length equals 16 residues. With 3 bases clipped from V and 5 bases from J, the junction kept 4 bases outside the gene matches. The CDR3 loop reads CASSFGDRGPNEKLFF. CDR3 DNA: TGTGCCAGCAGCTTTGGGGACAGGGGGCCAAATGAAAAACTGTTTTTT.

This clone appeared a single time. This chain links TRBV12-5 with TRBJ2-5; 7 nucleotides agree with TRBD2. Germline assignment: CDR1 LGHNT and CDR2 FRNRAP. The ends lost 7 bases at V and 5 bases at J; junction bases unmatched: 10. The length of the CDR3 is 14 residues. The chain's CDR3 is CASARGVGPETQYF. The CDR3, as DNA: TGTGCTAGTGCTCGGGGGGTGGGACCCGAGACCCAGTACTTC.

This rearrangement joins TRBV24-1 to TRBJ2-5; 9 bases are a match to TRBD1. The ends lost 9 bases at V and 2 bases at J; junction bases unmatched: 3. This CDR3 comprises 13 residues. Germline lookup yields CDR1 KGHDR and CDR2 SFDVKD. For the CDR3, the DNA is TGTGCCACCGGACAGGGGACACAAGAGACCCAGTACTTC. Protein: CATGQGTQETQYF.

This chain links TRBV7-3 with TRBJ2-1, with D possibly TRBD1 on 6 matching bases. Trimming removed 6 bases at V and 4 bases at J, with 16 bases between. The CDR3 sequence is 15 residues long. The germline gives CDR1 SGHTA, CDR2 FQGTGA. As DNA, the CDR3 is TGTGCCAGCAGTCGAGGGGGTACTTTATACAATGAGCAGTTCTTC. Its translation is CASSRGGTLYNEQFF.

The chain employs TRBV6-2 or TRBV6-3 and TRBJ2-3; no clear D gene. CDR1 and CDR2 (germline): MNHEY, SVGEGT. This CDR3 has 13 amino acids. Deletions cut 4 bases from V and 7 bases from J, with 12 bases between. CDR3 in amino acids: CASSWTPANTQYF. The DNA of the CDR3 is TGTGCCAGCAGTTGGACCCCTGCAAATACGCAGTATTTT.

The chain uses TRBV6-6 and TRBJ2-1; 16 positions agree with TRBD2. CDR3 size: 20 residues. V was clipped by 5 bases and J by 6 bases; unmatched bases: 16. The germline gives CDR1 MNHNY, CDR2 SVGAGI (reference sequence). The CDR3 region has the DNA TGTGCCAGCAGTCGTCAGACCGGGACTAGCGGGAGGGGACGGCTCAATGAGCAGTTCTTC. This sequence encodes CASSRQTGTSGRGRLNEQFF.

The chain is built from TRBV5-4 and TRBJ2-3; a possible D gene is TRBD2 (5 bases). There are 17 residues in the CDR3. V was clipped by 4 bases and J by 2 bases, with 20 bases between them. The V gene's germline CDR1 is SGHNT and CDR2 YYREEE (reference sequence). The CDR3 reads CASSTGMREGATDTQYF. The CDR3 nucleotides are TGTGCCAGCAGCACCGGCATGAGAGAGGGAGCCACAGATACGCAGTATTTT.

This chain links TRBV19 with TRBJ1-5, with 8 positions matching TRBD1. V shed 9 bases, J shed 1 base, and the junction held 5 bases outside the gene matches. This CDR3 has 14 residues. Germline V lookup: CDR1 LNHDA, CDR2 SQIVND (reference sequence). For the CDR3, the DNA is TGTGCCAGCCTCGGGACAGGAAGCAATCAGCCCCAGCATTTT. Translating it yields CASLGTGSNQPQHF.

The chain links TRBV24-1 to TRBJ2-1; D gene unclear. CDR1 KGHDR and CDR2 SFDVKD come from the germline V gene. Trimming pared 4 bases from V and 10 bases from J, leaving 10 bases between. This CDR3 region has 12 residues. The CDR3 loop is CATSDPETEQFF. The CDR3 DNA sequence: TGTGCCACCAGTGACCCCGAGACAGAGCAGTTCTTC.

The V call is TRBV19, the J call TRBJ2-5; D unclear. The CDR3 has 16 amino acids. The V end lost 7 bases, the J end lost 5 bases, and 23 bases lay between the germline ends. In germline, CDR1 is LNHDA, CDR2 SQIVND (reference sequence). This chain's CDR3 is CASTLTPTADRETQYF. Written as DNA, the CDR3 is TGTGCCAGTACTCTAACCCCGACCGCAGACCGGGAGACCCAGTACTTC.

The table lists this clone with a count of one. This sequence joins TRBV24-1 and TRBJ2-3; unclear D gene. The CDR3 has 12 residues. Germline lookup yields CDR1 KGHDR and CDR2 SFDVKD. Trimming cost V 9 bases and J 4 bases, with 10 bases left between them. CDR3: CATGKGPDTQYF. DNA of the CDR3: TGTGCCACCGGTAAGGGCCCAGATACGCAGTATTTT.

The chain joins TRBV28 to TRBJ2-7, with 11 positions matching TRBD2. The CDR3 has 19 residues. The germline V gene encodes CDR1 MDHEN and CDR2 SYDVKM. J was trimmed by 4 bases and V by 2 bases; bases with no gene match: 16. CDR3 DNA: TGTGCCAGCAGTTTAGGGGCCATAGGGACTAGCGGAGAAAAATACGAGCAGTACTTC. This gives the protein CASSLGAIGTSGEKYEQYF.

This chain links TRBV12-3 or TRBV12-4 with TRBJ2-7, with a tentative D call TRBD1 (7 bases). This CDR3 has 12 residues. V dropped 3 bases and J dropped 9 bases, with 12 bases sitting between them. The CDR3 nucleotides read TGTGCCAGCAGTTTGAACAGGGGAGGGCAGTACTTC. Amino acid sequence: CASSLNRGGQYF.

CDR3 in DNA: TGTGCCATCAGTGAGTCCACAGGCCAAGAGACCCAGTACTTC. Protein: CAISESTGQETQYF. This chain connects TRBV10-3 to TRBJ2-5; tentative D call: TRBD1 (5 bases). The CDR3 has 14 residues. Germline V CDR1 and CDR2: ENHRY, SYGVKD. The V end lost 0 bases, the J end lost 1 base, and 6 bases lay between the germline ends.

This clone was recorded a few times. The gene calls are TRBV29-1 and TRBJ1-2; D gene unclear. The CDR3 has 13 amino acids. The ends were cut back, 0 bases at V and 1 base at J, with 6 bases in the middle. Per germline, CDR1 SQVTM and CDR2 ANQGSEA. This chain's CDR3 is CSVEEQVNYGYTF. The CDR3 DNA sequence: TGCAGCGTTGAAGAGCAGGTTAACTATGGCTACACCTTC.

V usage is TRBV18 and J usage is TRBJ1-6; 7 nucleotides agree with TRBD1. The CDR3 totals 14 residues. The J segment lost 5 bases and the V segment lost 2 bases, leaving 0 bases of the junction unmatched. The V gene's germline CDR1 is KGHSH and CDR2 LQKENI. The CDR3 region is CASSPTGDNSPLHF. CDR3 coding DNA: TGTGCCAGCTCACCAACAGGGGATAATTCACCCCTCCACTTT.

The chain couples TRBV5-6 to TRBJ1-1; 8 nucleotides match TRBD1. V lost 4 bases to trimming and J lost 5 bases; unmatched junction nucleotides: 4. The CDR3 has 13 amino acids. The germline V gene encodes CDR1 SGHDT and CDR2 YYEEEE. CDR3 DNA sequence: TGTGCCAGCAGCCTGGACAGGGAGACTGAAGCTTTCTTT. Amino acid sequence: CASSLDRETEAFF.

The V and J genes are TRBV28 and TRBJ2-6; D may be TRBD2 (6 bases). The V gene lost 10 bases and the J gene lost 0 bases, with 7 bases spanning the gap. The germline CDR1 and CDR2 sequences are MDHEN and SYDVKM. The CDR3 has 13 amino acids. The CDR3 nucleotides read TGTGCCACCGGGGGCTCTGGGGCCAACGTCCTGACTTTC. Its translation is CATGGSGANVLTF.

CDR3: CASSPRGGLGISGANVLTF. The CDR3, as DNA: TGCGCCAGCAGCCCACGCGGGGGTCTAGGTATCTCTGGGGCCAACGTCCTGACTTTC. This sequence joins TRBV5-1 and TRBJ2-6; TRBD2 aligns across 7 bases. The J segment lost 0 bases and the V segment lost 4 bases, leaving 13 bases of the junction unmatched. The CDR3 is 19 residues long. CDR1 is SGHRS, CDR2 YFSETQ, per germline.

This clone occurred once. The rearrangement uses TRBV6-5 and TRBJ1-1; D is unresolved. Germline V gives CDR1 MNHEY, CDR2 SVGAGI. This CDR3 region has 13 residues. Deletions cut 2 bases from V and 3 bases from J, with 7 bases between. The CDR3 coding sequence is TGTGCCAGCAGTTACCCCCCTTACACTGAAGCTTTCTTT. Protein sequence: CASSYPPYTEAFF.

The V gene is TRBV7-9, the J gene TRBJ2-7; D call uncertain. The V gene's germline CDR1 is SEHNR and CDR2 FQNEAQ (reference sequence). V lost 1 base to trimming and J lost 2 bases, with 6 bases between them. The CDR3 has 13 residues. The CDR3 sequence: CASSLGVAYEQYF. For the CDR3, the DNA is TGTGCCAGCAGCTTAGGAGTAGCCTACGAGCAGTACTTC.

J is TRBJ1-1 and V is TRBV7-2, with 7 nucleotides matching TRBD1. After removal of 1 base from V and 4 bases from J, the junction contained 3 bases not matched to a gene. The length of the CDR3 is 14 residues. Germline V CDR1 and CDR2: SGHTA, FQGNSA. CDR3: CASSLDNRGTEAFF. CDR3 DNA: TGTGCCAGCAGCTTAGATAACAGGGGCACTGAAGCTTTCTTT.

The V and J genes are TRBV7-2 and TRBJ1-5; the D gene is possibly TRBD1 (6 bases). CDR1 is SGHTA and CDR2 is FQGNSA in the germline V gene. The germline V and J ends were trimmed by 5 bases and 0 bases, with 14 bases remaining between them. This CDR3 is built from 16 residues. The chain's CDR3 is CASSLRWDNSNQPQHF. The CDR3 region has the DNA TGTGCCAGCAGCCTGCGTTGGGACAATAGCAATCAGCCCCAGCATTTT.

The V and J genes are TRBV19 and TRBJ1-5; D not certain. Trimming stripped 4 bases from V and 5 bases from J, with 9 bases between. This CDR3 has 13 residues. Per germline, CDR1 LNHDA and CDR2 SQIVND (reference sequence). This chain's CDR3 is CASSTNLHQPQHF. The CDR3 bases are TGTGCCAGTAGTACTAATCTTCATCAGCCCCAGCATTTT.

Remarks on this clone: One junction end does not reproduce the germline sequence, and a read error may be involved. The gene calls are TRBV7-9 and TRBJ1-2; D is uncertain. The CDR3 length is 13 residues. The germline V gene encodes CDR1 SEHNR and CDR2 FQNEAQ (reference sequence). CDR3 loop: CASNLATSDAYTF. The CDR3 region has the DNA TGTGCCAGCAACTTAGCCACTTCGGATGCCTACACCTTC.

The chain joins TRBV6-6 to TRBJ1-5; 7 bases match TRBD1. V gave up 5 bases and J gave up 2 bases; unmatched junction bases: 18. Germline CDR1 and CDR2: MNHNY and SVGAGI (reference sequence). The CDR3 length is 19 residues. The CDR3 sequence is CASSPRTGVHLLGNQPQHF. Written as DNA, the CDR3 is TGTGCCAGCAGTCCCCGAACAGGGGTACACCTACTTGGCAATCAGCCCCAGCATTTT.